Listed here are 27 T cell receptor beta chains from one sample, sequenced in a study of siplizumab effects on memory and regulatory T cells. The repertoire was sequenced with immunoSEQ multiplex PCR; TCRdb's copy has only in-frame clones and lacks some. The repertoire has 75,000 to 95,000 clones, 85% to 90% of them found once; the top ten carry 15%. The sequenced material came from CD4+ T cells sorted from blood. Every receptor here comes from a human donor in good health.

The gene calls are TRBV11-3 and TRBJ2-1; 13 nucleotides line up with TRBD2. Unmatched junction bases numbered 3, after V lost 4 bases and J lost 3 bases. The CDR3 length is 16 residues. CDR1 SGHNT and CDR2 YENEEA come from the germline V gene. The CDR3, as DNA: TGTGCCAGCAGCTCGAGGACTAGCGGGAGCTACAATGAGCAGTTCTTC. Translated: CASSSRTSGSYNEQFF. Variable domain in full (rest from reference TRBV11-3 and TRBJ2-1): EAGVVQSPRYKIIEKKQPVAFWCNPISGHNTLYWYLQNLGQGPELLIRYENEEAVDDSQLPKDRFSAERLKGVDSTLKIQPAELGDSAVYLCASSSRTSGSYNEQFFGPGTRLTVL.

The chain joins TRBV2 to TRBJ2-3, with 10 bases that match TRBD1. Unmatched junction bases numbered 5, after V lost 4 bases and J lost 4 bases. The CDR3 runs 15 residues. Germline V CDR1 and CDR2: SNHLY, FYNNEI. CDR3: CASSAGTGVADTQYF. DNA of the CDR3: TGTGCCAGCAGTGCCGGGACAGGGGTGGCAGATACGCAGTATTTT.

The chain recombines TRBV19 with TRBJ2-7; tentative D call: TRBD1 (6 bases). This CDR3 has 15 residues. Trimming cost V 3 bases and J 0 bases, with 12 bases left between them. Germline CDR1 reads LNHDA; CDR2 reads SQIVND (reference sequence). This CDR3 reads CASSISGDNSYEQYF. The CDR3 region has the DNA TGTGCCAGTAGTATCTCCGGGGACAACTCCTACGAGCAGTACTTC.

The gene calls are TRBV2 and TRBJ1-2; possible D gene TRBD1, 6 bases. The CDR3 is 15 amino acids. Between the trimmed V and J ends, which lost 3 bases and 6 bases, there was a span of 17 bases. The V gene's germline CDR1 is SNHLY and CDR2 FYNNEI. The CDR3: CASSDANRARNGYTF. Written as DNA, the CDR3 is TGTGCCAGCAGTGATGCGAACAGGGCGAGGAATGGCTACACCTTC.

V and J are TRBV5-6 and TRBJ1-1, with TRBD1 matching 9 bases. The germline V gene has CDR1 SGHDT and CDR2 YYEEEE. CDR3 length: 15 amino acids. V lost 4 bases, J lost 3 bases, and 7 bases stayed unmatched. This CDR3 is CASSKNRGLDTEAFF. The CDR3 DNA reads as TGTGCCAGCAGCAAAAACAGGGGGCTGGACACTGAAGCTTTCTTT. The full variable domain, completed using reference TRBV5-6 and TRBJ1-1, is DAGVTQSPTHLIKTRGQQVTLRCSPKSGHDTVSWYQQALGQGPQFIFQYYEEEERQRGNFPDRFSGHQFPNYSSELNVNALLLGDSALYLCASSKNRGLDTEAFFGQGTRLTVV.

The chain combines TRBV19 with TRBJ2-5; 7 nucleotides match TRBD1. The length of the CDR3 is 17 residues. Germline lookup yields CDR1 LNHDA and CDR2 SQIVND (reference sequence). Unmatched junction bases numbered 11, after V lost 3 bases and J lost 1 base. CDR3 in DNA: TGTGCCAGTAGTATCGGTGGTAGGGGGCCCCGCCAAGAGACCCAGTACTTC. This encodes CASSIGGRGPRQETQYF.

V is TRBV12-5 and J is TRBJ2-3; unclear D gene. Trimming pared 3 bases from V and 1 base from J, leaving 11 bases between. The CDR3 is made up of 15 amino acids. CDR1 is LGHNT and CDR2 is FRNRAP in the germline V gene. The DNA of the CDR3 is TGTGCTAGTGGTTTCAGGCTGGGTCGCACAGATACGCAGTATTTT. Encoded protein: CASGFRLGRTDTQYF.

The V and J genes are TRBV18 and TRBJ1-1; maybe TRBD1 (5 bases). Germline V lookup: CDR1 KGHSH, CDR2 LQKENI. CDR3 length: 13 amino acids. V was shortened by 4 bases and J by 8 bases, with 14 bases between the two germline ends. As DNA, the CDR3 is TGTGCCAGCTCACTAACGCGGGGGGGAGAAGCTTTCTTT. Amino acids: CASSLTRGGEAFF. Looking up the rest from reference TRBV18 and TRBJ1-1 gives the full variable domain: NAGVMQNPRHLVRRRGQEARLRCSPMKGHSHVYWYRQLPEEGLKFMVYLQKENIIDESGMPKERFSAEFPKEGPSILRIQQVVRGDSAAYFCASSLTRGGEAFFGQGTRLTVV.

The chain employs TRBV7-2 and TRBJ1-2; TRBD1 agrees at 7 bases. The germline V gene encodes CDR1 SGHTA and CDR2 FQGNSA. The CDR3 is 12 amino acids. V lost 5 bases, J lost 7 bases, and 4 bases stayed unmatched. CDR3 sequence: CASSEQGTGYTF. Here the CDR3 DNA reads TGTGCCAGCAGCGAACAGGGGACTGGCTACACCTTC.

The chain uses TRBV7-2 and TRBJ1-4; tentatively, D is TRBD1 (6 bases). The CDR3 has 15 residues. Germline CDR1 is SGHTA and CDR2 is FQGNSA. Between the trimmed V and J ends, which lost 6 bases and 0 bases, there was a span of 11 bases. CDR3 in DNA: TGTGCCAGCAGTCACAGGGCAGCAACTAATGAAAAACTGTTTTTT. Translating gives CASSHRAATNEKLFF.

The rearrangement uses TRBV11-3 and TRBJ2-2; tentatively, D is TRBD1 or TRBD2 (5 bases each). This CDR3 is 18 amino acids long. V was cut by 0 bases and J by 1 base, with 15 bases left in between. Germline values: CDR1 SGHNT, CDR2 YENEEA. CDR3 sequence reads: CASSLEVGPGRNTGELFF. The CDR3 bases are TGTGCCAGCAGCTTAGAGGTCGGACCGGGGCGGAACACCGGGGAGCTGTTTTTT.

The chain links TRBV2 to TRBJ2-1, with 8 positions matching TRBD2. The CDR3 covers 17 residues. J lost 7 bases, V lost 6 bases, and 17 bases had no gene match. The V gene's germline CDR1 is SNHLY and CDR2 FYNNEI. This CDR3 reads CASRARFGRVGKNEQFF. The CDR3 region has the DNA TGTGCCAGCAGGGCCCGATTCGGGAGGGTGGGTAAGAATGAGCAGTTCTTC.

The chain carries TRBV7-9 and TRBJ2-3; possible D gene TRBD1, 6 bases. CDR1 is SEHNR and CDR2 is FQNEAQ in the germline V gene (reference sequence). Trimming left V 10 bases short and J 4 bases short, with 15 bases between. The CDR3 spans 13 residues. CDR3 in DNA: TGTGCCACATCCCCCAGGGGCCCAGATACGCAGTATTTT. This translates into CATSPRGPDTQYF.

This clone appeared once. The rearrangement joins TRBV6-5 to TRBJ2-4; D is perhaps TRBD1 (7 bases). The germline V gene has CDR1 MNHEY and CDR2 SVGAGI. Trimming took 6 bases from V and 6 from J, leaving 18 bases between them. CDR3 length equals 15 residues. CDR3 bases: TGTGCCAGCAGCAGGGGGGCTGTACAGGGAAACATTCAGTACTTC. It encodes CASSRGAVQGNIQYF.

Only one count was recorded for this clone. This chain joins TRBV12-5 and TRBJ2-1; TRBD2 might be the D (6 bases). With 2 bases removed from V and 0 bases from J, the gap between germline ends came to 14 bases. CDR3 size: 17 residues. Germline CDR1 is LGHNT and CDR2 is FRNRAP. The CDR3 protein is CASGLPRDGSSYNEQFF. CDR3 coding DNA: TGTGCTAGTGGTTTGCCCCGAGACGGGAGCTCCTACAATGAGCAGTTCTTC.

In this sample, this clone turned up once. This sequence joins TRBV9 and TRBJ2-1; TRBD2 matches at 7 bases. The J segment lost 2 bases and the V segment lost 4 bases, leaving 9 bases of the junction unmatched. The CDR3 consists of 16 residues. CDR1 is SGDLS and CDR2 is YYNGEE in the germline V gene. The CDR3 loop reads CASSPRAGNTYNEQFF. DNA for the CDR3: TGTGCCAGCAGCCCCAGAGCGGGAAACACCTACAATGAGCAGTTCTTC.

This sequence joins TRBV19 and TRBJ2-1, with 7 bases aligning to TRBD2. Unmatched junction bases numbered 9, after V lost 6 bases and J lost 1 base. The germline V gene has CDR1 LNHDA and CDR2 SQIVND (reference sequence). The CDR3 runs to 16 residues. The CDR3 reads CASSSRGGGSYNEQFF. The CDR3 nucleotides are TGTGCCAGTAGCAGCCGTGGGGGGGGATCCTACAATGAGCAGTTCTTC.

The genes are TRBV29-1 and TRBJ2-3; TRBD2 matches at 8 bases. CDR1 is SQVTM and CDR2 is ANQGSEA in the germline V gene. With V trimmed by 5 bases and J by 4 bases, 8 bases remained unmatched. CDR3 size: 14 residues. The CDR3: CSVSVAGWADTQYF. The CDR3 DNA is TGCAGCGTTTCAGTAGCGGGGTGGGCAGATACGCAGTATTTT.

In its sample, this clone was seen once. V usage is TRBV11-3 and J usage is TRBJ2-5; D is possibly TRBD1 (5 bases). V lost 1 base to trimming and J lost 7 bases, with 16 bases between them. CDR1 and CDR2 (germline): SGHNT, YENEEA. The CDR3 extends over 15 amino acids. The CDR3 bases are TGTGCCAGCAGCTTAGGGGGCCCCCAGCTCGGGACCCAGTACTTC. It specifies CASSLGGPQLGTQYF. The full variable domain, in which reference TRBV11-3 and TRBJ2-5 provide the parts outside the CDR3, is EAGVVQSPRYKIIEKKQPVAFWCNPISGHNTLYWYLQNLGQGPELLIRYENEEAVDDSQLPKDRFSAERLKGVDSTLKIQPAELGDSAVYLCASSLGGPQLGTQYFGPGTRLLVL.

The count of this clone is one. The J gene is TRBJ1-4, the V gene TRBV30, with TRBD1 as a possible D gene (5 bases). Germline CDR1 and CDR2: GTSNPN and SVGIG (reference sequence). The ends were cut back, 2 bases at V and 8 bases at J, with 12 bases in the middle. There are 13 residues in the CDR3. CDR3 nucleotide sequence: TGTGCCTGGAGTTTGGGGGAAGGGGAAAAACTGTTTTTT. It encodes CAWSLGEGEKLFF.

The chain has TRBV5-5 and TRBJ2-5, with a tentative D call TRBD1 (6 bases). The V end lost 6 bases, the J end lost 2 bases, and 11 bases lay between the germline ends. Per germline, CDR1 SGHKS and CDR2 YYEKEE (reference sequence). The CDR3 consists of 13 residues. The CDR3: CASTVGGQETQYF. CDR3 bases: TGTGCCAGCACCGTAGGGGGACAAGAGACCCAGTACTTC.

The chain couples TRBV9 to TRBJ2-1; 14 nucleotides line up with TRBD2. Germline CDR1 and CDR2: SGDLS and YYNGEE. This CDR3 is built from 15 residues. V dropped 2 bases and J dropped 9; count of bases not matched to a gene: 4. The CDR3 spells CASSVRLAGGSEQFF. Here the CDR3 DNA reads TGTGCCAGCAGCGTTAGACTAGCGGGAGGGAGTGAGCAGTTCTTC. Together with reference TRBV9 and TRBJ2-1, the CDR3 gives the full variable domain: DSGVTQTPKHLITATGQRVTLRCSPRSGDLSVYWYQQSLDQGLQFLIQYYNGEERAKGNILERFSAQQFPDLHSELNLSSLELGDSALYFCASSVRLAGGSEQFFGPGTRLTVL.

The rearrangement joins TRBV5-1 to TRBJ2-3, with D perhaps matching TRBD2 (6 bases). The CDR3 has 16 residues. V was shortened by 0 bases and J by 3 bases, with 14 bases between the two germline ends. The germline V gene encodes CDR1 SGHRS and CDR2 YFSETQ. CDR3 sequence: CASSLAGRLGTDTQYF. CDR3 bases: TGCGCCAGCAGCTTGGCAGGGCGACTAGGAACAGATACGCAGTATTTT.

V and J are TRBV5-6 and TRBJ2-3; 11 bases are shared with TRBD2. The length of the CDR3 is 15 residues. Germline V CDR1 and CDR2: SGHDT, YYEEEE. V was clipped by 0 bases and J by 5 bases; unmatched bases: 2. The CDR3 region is CASSLELAGEDTQYF. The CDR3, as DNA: TGTGCCAGCAGCTTGGAACTAGCGGGAGAAGATACGCAGTATTTT.

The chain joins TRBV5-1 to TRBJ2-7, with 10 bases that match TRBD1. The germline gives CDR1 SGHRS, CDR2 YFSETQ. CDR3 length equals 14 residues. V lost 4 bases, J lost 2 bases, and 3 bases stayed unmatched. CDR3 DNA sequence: TGCGCCAGCAGCCCGGGACAGGGGCCCTACGAGCAGTACTTC. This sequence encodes CASSPGQGPYEQYF.

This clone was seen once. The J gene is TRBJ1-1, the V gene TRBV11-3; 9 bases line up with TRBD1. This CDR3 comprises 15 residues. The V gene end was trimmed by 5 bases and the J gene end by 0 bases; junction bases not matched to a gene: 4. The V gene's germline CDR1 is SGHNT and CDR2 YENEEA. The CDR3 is CASSPGQGLNTEAFF. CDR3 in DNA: TGTGCCAGCAGCCCCGGACAGGGGTTGAACACTGAAGCTTTCTTT.

In nucleotides, the CDR3 is TGTGCCAGCAGTACAGACGGACAGAGCAATCAGCCCCAGCATTTT. Translating gives CASSTDGQSNQPQHF. The chain couples TRBV2 to TRBJ1-5, with a tentative D call TRBD1 (6 bases). Germline V gene sequence: CDR1 SNHLY, CDR2 FYNNEI. Trimming took off 5 bases at V and 1 base at J, with 12 bases between the two ends. The CDR3 has 15 amino acids.